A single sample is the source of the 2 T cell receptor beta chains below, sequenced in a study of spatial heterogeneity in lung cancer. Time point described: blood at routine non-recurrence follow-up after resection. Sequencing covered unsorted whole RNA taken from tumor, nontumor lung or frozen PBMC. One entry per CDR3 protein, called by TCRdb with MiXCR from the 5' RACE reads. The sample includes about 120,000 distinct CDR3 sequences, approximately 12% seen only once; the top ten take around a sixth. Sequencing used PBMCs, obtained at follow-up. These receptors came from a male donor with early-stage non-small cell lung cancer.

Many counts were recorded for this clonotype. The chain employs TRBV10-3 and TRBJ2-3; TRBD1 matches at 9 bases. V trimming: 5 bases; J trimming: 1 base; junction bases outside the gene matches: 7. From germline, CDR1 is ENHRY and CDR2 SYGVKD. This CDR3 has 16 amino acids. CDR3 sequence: CAISKTGGYGTDTQYF. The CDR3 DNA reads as TGTGCCATCAGTAAAACAGGGGGCTATGGCACAGATACGCAGTATTTT.

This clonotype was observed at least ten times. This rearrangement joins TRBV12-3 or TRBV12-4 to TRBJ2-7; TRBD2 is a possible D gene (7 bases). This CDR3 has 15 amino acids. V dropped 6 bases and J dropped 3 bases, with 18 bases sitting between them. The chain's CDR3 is CASSRIRGADYEQYF. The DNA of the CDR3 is TGTGCCAGCAGCCGAATCCGGGGGGCGGACTACGAGCAGTACTTC.